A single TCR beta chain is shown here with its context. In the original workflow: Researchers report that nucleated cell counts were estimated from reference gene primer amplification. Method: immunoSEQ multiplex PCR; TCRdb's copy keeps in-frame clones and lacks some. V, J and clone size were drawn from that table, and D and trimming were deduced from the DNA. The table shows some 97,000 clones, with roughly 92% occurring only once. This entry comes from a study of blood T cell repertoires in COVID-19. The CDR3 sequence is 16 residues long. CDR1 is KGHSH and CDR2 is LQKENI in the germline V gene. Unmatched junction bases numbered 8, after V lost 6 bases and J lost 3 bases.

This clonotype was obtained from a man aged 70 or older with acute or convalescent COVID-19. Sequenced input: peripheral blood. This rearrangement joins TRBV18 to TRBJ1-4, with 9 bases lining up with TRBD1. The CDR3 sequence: CASSLSGTGPNEKLFF. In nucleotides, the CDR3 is TGTGCCAGCTCCCTTTCCGGGACAGGGCCTAATGAAAAACTGTTTTTT.